These 28 T cell receptor beta chains were all obtained from the same sample, sequenced in a study of relationships among human T cell subsets. The T cell receptor alpha and beta CDR3 regions were amplified from mRNA by semiquantitative ARM-PCR. Exponential amplification used communal superprimers after tagged nested gene-specific primers in ARM-PCR. TCRdb re-analysed the multiplex PCR reads in MiXCR, keeping a single row per CDR3 protein. Of 11,000 to 15,000 distinct CDR3 sequences in the sample, 60% were seen once. Regulatory T cells were selected from positively selected CD4+ cells using anti-CD25 beads. The sample consisted of Tregs sorted from blood. Receptors were obtained from a man aged 40-49 years in good health.

V gene TRBV4-2 combines with J gene TRBJ2-7; 7 bases are a match to TRBD2. Trimming removed 0 bases from V and 6 bases from J; junction bases left unmatched: 2. CDR3 length equals 13 residues. Looked up from germline, CDR1 is LGHNA and CDR2 is YNFKEQ. The CDR3, as DNA: TGTGCCAGCAGCCAAGATGGGAGGGCCGAGCAGTACTTC. It codes for CASSQDGRAEQYF.

This clonotype showed up just a few times. V usage is TRBV28 and J usage is TRBJ1-3; a weak D match, TRBD1 (6 bases). The germline V and J ends were trimmed by 6 bases and 0 bases, with 9 bases remaining between them. This CDR3 is 14 amino acids long. The germline V gene encodes CDR1 MDHEN and CDR2 SYDVKM. CDR3 in DNA: TGTGCCAGCAGGGACAGAAACTCTGGAAACACCATATATTTT. The encoded protein is CASRDRNSGNTIYF.

V and J are TRBV28 and TRBJ1-2, with 9 bases matching TRBD1. CDR1 MDHEN and CDR2 SYDVKM come from the germline V gene. The junction had 5 bases not matched to a gene; V was cut back by 2 bases and J by 7 bases. The CDR3 length is 14 residues. CDR3 DNA: TGTGCCAGCAGTTTAGGTGGGACAGGGTTTGGCTACACCTTC. Residues: CASSLGGTGFGYTF.

The chain has TRBV5-1 and TRBJ1-1; D gene uncertain. Deletions cut 0 bases from V and 4 bases from J, with 13 bases between. CDR3 length: 15 residues. The germline V gene has CDR1 SGHRS and CDR2 YFSETQ. The CDR3 coding sequence is TGCGCCAGCAGCTTGGAAGGCAGCTTAACCACTGAAGCTTTCTTT. It encodes CASSLEGSLTTEAFF.

This clonotype was detected only a few times. The V call is TRBV7-8, the J call TRBJ2-3, with D unresolved. This CDR3 region has 11 residues. V lost 3 bases and J 5 bases, leaving 3 bases between the germline ends. Per the germline V gene, CDR1 is SGHVS and CDR2 is FQNEAQ. The CDR3 here is CASSLEDTQYF. The CDR3 DNA follows: TGTGCCAGCAGCTTGGAAGATACGCAGTATTTT.

The chain combines TRBV12-3 or TRBV12-4 with TRBJ2-3; either TRBD1 or TRBD2 may supply D (5 bases each). This CDR3 has 15 amino acids. The V gene lost 6 bases and the J gene lost 4 bases, with 17 bases spanning the gap. In DNA, the CDR3 is TGTGCCAGCAGGGTCTTGGGGCAGAGGGCAGATACGCAGTATTTT. Amino acids: CASRVLGQRADTQYF.

The V gene is TRBV2, the J gene TRBJ2-5, with D possibly matching TRBD1 (6 bases). Germline values: CDR1 SNHLY, CDR2 FYNNEI. Deletions cut 1 base from V and 0 bases from J, with 9 bases between. The CDR3 totals 15 residues. CDR3 in DNA: TGTGCCAGCAGTGAAGGGACAGTTCACCAAGAGACCCAGTACTTC. Translating gives CASSEGTVHQETQYF.

The V gene is TRBV7-9, the J gene TRBJ1-3; 9 nucleotides match TRBD1. The germline gives CDR1 SEHNR, CDR2 FQNEAQ (reference sequence). This CDR3 spans 15 amino acids. The J segment lost 7 bases and the V segment lost 4 bases, leaving 8 bases of the junction unmatched. The CDR3 nucleotides are TGTGCCAGCAGCTCCTCCCGGACAGGGGTCAACACCATATATTTT. Encoded protein: CASSSSRTGVNTIYF. Using reference TRBV7-9 and TRBJ1-3 for the parts outside the CDR3, the full variable domain is DTGVSQNPRHKITKRGQNVTFRCDPISEHNRLYWYRQTLGQGPEFLTYFQNEAQLEKSRLLSDRFSAERPKGSFSTLEIQRTEQGDSAMYLCASSSSRTGVNTIYFGEGSWLTVV.

V and J are TRBV20-1 and TRBJ2-3, with 7 nucleotides matching TRBD1. The germline CDR1 and CDR2 sequences are DFQATT and SNEGSKA (reference sequence). V shed 3 bases and J 4 bases; nucleotides not matched to a gene: 1. This CDR3 has 12 amino acids. The CDR3 region is CSASQGADTQYF. CDR3 DNA: TGCAGTGCTAGCCAGGGGGCAGATACGCAGTATTTT.

As to this clonotype: One end of the junction does not line up with germline, which may come from a read error. The chain has TRBV29-1 and TRBJ2-5; 9 bases match TRBD1. CDR3 size: 15 residues. CDR1 is SQVTM and CDR2 is ANQGSEA in the germline V gene. CDR3 region: CSAPDRGSGQETRYF. In nucleotides, the CDR3 is TGCAGCGCTCCTGACAGGGGGAGTGGGCAAGAGACCCGGTACTTC.

In this sample, this clonotype turned up a few times. The rearrangement links TRBV28 to TRBJ2-5; no clear D. Looked up from germline, CDR1 is MDHEN and CDR2 is SYDVKM. This CDR3 region has 15 residues. Trimming left V 0 bases short and J 5 bases short, with 13 bases between. The CDR3 reads CASSLWGAGPETQYF. In nucleotides, the CDR3 is TGTGCCAGCAGTTTATGGGGTGCCGGCCCCGAGACCCAGTACTTC. Drawing the rest from reference TRBV28 and TRBJ2-5, the complete variable domain is DVKVTQSSRYLVKRTGEKVFLECVQDMDHENMFWYRQDPGLGLRLIYFSYDVKMKEKGDIPEGYSVSREKKERFSLILESASTNQTSMYLCASSLWGAGPETQYFGPGTRLLVL.

The rearrangement joins TRBV29-1 to TRBJ1-2; TRBD1 is a possible D gene (6 bases). V gave up 3 bases and J gave up 8 bases, with 13 bases separating them. CDR1 and CDR2 (germline): SQVTM, ANQGSEA. The CDR3 covers 12 residues. The CDR3 sequence: CSVDLQGDGYTF. The CDR3 DNA sequence: TGCAGCGTTGATTTACAGGGTGACGGCTACACCTTC. The full variable domain, rest sourced from reference TRBV29-1 and TRBJ1-2, is SAVISQKPSRDICQRGTSLTIQCQVDSQVTMMFWYRQQPGQSLTLIATANQGSEATYESGFVIDKFPISRPNLTFSTLTVSNMSPEDSSIYLCSVDLQGDGYTFGSGTRLTVV.

V and J are TRBV6-1 and TRBJ1-1; 8 bases map to TRBD1. V shed 0 bases, J shed 5 bases, and the junction held 2 bases outside the gene matches. CDR3 length equals 14 residues. CDR1 and CDR2 (germline): MNHNS, SASEGT. CDR3 residues: CASSEAQGATEAFF. CDR3 DNA: TGTGCCAGCAGTGAAGCGCAGGGGGCGACTGAAGCTTTCTTT.

The chain combines TRBV14 with TRBJ1-1; TRBD1 matches 7 bases. The CDR3 is 14 residues long. The germline V gene has CDR1 SGHDN and CDR2 FVKESK. Trimming cost V 5 bases and J 0 bases; bases outside gene matches: 3. CDR3 nucleotides: TGTGCCAGCAGCAAGGACAGGATGAACACTGAAGCTTTCTTT. It translates to CASSKDRMNTEAFF.

The CDR3 region is CSVVSGGRYEQYF. In DNA, the CDR3 is TGCAGCGTTGTGTCAGGGGGCAGGTACGAGCAGTACTTC. This chain connects TRBV29-1 to TRBJ2-7; 8 bases agree with TRBD1. With 4 bases clipped from V and 4 bases from J, the junction kept 6 bases outside the gene matches. This CDR3 region has 13 residues. Germline V gene data show CDR1 as SQVTM and CDR2 as ANQGSEA.

V gene TRBV6-5 combines with J gene TRBJ2-1; D may match TRBD1 or TRBD2 (5 bases each). Trimming took off 0 bases at V and 5 bases at J, with 17 bases between the two ends. CDR1 MNHEY and CDR2 SVGAGI come from the germline V gene. There are 17 residues in the CDR3. CDR3 bases: TGTGCCAGCAGTTACTCGATGGTCGGGACGCGGAACAATGAGCAGTTCTTC. Its translation is CASSYSMVGTRNNEQFF.

This clonotype showed up just a few times. The rearrangement uses TRBV10-3 and TRBJ1-5; the D is unclear. Trimming took 3 bases from V and 0 from J, leaving 6 bases between them. Germline CDR1 and CDR2: ENHRY and SYGVKD. The CDR3 is 14 residues long. Here the CDR3 DNA reads TGTGCCATCAGTGACACGAATAGCAATCAGCCCCAGCATTTT. The encoded protein is CAISDTNSNQPQHF.

This clonotype was counted a few times. The J gene is TRBJ1-2, the V gene TRBV12-3 or TRBV12-4, with 7 bases identical to TRBD1. Trimming at V came to 6 bases and at J to 8 bases, leaving 9 bases not matched to a gene. CDR3 length: 13 residues. The CDR3 sequence is CASSPRQGTGYTF. The CDR3 coding sequence is TGTGCCAGCAGCCCCAGACAGGGAACAGGCTACACCTTC.

V gene TRBV5-1 combines with J gene TRBJ2-3, with D maybe TRBD2 (6 bases). The V end was cut by 3 bases, the J end by 3 bases, with 11 bases between. This CDR3 comprises 14 residues. Germline V gene sequence: CDR1 SGHRS, CDR2 YFSETQ. The CDR3 nucleotides read TGCGCCAGCAGCTCGGGGGAGGTGACAGATACGCAGTATTTT. Its protein is CASSSGEVTDTQYF.

This rearrangement joins TRBV29-1 to TRBJ2-1; TRBD1 might be the D (6 bases). Germline CDR1 is SQVTM and CDR2 is ANQGSEA. The CDR3 length is 16 residues. The V end lost 2 bases, the J end lost 2 bases, and 16 bases lay between the germline ends. The CDR3, as DNA: TGCAGCGTTGAACCCCTTGTCAGGGGTACCTACAATGAGCAGTTCTTC. Its translation is CSVEPLVRGTYNEQFF.

The gene calls are TRBV5-1 and TRBJ2-3; D is unresolved. V was shortened by 6 bases and J by 2 bases, with 16 bases between the two germline ends. CDR1 and CDR2 (germline): SGHRS, YFSETQ. This CDR3 is 15 amino acids long. The CDR3 sequence is CASKDVSKNTDTQYF. In nucleotides, the CDR3 is TGCGCCAGCAAGGATGTGTCCAAAAACACAGATACGCAGTATTTT.

The V gene is TRBV11-2, the J gene TRBJ1-4; D may be TRBD1 (6 bases). Germline CDR1 and CDR2: SGHAT and FQNNGV. CDR3 size: 18 residues. The V gene lost 1 base and the J gene lost 0 bases, with 15 bases spanning the gap. CDR3 sequence reads: CASSLGTGTSATNEKLFF. The CDR3 coding sequence is TGTGCCAGCAGCTTAGGCACCGGGACATCTGCAACTAATGAAAAACTGTTTTTT.

This sequence joins TRBV11-2 and TRBJ2-4, with D unclear. The CDR3 contains 12 residues. Germline CDR1 reads SGHAT; CDR2 reads FQNNGV. V lost 2 bases, J lost 6 bases, and 5 bases lay in between. The CDR3 reads CASSLTGNIQYF. CDR3 coding DNA: TGTGCCAGCAGCTTAACGGGAAACATTCAGTACTTC.

Only a few counts were recorded for this clonotype. This chain uses TRBV11-1 with TRBJ2-2; TRBD2 agrees at 7 bases. The J segment lost 2 bases and the V segment lost 10 bases, leaving 7 bases of the junction unmatched. CDR3 length equals 14 residues. The germline V gene encodes CDR1 SGHAT and CDR2 FQDESV (reference sequence). The CDR3 region has the DNA TGTGCCATCAGGCTAGCGGAAAACACCGGGGAGCTGTTTTTT. Translation gives CAIRLAENTGELFF.

This clonotype was recorded a few times. This rearrangement joins TRBV12-3 or TRBV12-4 to TRBJ1-6; possibly TRBD1 for D (5 bases). V lost 3 bases and J 7 bases, leaving 10 bases between the germline ends. This CDR3 contains 14 residues. CDR3 loop: CASSFGGKNSPLHF. The CDR3 DNA reads TGTGCCAGCAGTTTTGGGGGGAAGAATTCACCCCTCCACTTT.

This clonotype was observed a few times. The chain is built from TRBV28 and TRBJ2-7, with D possibly being TRBD1 or TRBD2 (7 bases each). V lost 10 bases, J lost 2 bases, and 15 bases lay in between. Looked up from germline, CDR1 is MDHEN and CDR2 is SYDVKM. The CDR3 is 13 amino acids. In DNA form, the CDR3 reads TGTGCCACCAGGGGGGGGACAGCCTACGAGCAGTACTTC. Its protein is CATRGGTAYEQYF.

This clonotype is medium-sized (0.01 to 0.1%) by share. The V gene is TRBV11-2, the J gene TRBJ1-2, with D possibly TRBD1 on 5 matching bases. The CDR3 has 13 residues. Germline V lookup: CDR1 SGHAT, CDR2 FQNNGV. V shed 5 bases and J shed 8 bases, with 15 bases lying between them. CDR3 sequence: CASSPDREYGYTF. As DNA, the CDR3 is TGTGCCAGCAGCCCCGACAGAGAGTACGGCTACACCTTC.

V is TRBV2 and J is TRBJ2-3; 7 bases fit TRBD2. From germline, CDR1 is SNHLY and CDR2 FYNNEI. The ends lost 3 bases at V and 4 bases at J; junction bases unmatched: 1. The CDR3 sequence is 13 residues long. CDR3 DNA: TGTGCCAGCAGTGACGGGGGGTCAGATACGCAGTATTTT. This sequence encodes CASSDGGSDTQYF.